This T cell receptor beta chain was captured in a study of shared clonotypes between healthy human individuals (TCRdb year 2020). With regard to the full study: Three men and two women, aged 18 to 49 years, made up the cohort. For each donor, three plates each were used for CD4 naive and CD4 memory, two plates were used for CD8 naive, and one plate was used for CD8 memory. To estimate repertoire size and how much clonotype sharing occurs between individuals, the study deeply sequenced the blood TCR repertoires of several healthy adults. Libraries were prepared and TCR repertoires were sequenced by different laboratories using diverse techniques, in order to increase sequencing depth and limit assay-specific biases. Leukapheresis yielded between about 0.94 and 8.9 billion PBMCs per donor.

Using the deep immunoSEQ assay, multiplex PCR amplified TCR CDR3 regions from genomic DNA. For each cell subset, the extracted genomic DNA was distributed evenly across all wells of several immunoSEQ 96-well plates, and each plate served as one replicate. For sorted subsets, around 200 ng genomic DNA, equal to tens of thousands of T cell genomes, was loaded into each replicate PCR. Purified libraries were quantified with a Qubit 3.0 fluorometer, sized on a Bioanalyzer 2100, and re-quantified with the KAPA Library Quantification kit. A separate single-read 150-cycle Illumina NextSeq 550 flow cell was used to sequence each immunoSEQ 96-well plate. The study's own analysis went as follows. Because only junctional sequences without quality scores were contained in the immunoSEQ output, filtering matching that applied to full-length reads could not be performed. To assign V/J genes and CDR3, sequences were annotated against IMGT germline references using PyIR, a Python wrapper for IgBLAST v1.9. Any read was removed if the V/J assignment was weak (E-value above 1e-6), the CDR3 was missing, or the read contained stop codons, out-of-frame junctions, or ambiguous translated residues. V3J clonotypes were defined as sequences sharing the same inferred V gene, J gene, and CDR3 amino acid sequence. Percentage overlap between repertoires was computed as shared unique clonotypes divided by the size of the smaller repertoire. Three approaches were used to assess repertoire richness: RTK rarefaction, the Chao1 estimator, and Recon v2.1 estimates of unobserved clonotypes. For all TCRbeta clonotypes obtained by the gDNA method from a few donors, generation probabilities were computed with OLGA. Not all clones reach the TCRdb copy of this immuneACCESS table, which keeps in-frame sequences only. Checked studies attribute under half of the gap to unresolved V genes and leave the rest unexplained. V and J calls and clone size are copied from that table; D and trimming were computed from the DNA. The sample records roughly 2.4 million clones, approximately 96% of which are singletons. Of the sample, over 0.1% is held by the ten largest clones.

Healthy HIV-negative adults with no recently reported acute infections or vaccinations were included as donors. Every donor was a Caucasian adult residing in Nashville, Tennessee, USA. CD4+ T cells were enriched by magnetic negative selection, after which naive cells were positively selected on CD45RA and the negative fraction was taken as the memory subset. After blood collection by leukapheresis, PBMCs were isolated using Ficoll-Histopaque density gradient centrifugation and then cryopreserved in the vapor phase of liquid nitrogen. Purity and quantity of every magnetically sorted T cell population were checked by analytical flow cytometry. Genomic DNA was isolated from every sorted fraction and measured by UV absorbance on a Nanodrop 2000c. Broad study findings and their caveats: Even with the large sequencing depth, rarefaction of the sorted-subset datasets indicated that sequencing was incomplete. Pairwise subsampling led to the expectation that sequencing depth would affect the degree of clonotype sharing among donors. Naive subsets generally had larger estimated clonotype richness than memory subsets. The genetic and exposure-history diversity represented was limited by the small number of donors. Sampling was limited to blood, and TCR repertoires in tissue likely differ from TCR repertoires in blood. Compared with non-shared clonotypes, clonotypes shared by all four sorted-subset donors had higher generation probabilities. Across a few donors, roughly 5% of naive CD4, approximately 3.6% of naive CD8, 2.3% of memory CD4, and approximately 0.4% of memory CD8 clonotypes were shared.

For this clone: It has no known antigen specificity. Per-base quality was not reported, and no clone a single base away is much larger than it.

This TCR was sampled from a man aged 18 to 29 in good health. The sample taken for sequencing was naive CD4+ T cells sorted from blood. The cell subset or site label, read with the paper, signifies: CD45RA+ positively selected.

The CDR3 region has the sequence CASRTGTDPYEQYF. The nucleotide sequence is given as TGTGCCAGCAGGACCGGGACCGATCCCTACGAGCAGTACTTC. The chain employs TRBV2 and TRBJ2-7; the D segment is perhaps TRBD1 or TRBD2, each sharing 5 matched bases. Between the V and J ends, shortened by 6 bases and 2 bases respectively, the junction contains 14 bases. From the germline V gene, CDR1 is SNHLY and CDR2 is FYNNEI. Taken from cysteine to phenylalanine, the CDR3 has 14 residues. CDR3 DNA only is kept here, 42 bases in frame from base 1.